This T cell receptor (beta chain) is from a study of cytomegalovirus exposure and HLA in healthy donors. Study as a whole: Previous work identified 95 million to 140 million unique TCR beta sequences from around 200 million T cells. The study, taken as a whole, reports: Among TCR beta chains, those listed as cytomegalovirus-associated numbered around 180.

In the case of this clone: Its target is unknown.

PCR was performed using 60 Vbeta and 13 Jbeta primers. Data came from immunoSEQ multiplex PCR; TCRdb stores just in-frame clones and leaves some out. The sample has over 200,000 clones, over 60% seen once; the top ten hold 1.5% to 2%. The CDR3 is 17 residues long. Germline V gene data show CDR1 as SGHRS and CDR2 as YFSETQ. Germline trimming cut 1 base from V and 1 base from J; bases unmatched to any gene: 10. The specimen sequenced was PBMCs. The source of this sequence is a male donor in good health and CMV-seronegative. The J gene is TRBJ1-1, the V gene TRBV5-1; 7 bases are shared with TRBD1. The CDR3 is CASSLRGPGMENTEAFF. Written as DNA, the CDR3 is TGCGCCAGCAGCTTGAGGGGGCCAGGGATGGAGAACACTGAAGCTTTCTTT.